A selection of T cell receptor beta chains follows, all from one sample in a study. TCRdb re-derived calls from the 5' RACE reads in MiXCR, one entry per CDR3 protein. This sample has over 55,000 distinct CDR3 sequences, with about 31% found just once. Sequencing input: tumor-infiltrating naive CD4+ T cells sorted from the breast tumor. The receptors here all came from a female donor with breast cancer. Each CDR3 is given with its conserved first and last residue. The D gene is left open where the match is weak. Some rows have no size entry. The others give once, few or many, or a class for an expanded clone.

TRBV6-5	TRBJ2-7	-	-	CASSYSGSPSSEQYF	TGTGCCAGCAGTTACTCTGGCTCCCCTTCGAGCGAGCAGTACTTC
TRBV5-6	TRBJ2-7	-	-	CASSSGLVGEQYF	TGTGCCAGCAGCTCGGGACTGGTCGGTGAGCAGTACTTC
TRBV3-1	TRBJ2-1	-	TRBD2	CASSQGPAGGHNEQFF	TGTGCCAGCAGCCAAGGTCCGGCGGGAGGGCACAATGAGCAGTTCTTC
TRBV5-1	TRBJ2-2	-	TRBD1	CAGSTGQGYTGELFF	TGCGCCGGCAGCACGGGACAGGGATACACCGGGGAGCTGTTTTTT
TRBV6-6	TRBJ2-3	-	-	CATWRPNTQYF	TGTGCCACCTGGCGTCCAAATACGCAGTATTTT
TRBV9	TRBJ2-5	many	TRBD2	CASSEAPTSGIETQYF	TGTGCCAGCAGCGAGGCCCCAACTAGCGGGATCGAGACCCAGTACTTC
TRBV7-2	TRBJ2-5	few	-	CASSPTPWVEETQYF	TGTGCCAGCAGCCCGACCCCCTGGGTTGAAGAGACCCAGTACTTC
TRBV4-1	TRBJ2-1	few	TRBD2	CASSQESSGRASYNEQFF	TGCGCCAGCAGCCAAGAGAGTAGCGGGAGGGCGAGCTACAATGAGCAGTTCTTC
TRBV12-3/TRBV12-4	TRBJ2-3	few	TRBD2	CASSLGASGRGDTQYF	TGTGCCAGCAGTTTAGGGGCTAGCGGGAGGGGAGATACGCAGTATTTT
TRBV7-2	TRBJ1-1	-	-	CAGSPSTIEAFF	TGTGCCGGCAGCCCTTCGACGATTGAAGCTTTCTTT
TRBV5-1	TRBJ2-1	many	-	CASSLRGPHNEQFF	TGCGCCAGCAGCTTGAGGGGACCCCACAATGAGCAGTTCTTC
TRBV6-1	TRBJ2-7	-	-	CASSERQGAHEQYF	TGTGCCAGCAGTGAAAGGCAGGGAGCCCACGAGCAGTACTTC
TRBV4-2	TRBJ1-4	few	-	CASSQGGTNEKLFF	TGTGCCAGCAGCCAAGGGGGAACAAATGAAAAACTGTTTTTT
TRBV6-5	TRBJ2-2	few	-	CASSRLGGSTGELFF	TGTGCCAGCAGCCGTCTTGGGGGATCCACCGGGGAGCTGTTTTTT
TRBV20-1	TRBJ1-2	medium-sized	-	CSASVRLGGYTF	TGCAGTGCTAGCGTGAGACTGGGAGGCTACACCTTC
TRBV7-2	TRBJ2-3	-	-	CASSLMDPRTDTQYF	TGTGCCAGCAGCTTAATGGACCCTCGCACAGATACGCAGTATTTT
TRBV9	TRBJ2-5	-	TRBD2	CASSDRLAGGLETQYF	TGTGCCAGCAGCGACCGACTAGCGGGGGGGCTAGAGACCCAGTACTTC
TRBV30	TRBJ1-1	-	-	CAWRVNYYTEAFF	TGTGCCTGGAGGGTTAATTACTACACTGAAGCTTTCTTT
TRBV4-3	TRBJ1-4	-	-	CASSLGRGWEGEKLFF	TGCGCCAGCTCCCTAGGGAGGGGCTGGGAGGGTGAAAAACTGTTTTTT
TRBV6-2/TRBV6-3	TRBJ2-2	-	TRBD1	CASSYTPGQGKTGELFF	TGTGCCAGCAGTTATACCCCCGGACAGGGAAAAACCGGGGAGCTGTTTTTT
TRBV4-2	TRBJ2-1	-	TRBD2	CASSQDAASGAYNEQFF	TGTGCCAGCAGCCAAGATGCGGCTAGCGGGGCTTACAATGAGCAGTTCTTC
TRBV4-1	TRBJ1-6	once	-	CASSQRSRTTYNSPLHF	TGCGCCAGCAGCCAAAGATCGCGGACCACCTATAATTCACCCCTCCACTTT
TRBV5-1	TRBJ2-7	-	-	CASSDQVQDLEQYF	TGCGCCAGCAGCGACCAAGTCCAGGACCTCGAGCAGTACTTC
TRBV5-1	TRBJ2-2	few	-	CASNPNPNTGELFF	TGCGCCAGCAATCCAAACCCCAACACCGGGGAGCTGTTTTTT
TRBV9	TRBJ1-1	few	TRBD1	CASSGPSDRNTEAFF	TGTGCCAGCAGCGGCCCATCGGACAGGAATACTGAAGCTTTCTTT
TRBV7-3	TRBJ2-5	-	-	CASSYVGGETQYF	TGTGCCAGCAGCTACGTAGGGGGAGAGACCCAGTACTTC
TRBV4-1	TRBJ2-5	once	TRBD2	CASSQDLMGAGAETQYF	TGCGCCAGCAGCCAAGATTTAATGGGTGCGGGAGCGGAGACCCAGTACTTC
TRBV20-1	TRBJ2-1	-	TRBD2	CSAQTGLAGTGIF	TGCAGTGCTCAGACGGGACTAGCGGGGACCGGGATCTTC
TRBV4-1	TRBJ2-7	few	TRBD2	CASSQGGLAGRRSYEQYF	TGCGCCAGCAGCCAAGGCGGGCTAGCGGGTCGTCGCTCCTACGAGCAGTACTTC
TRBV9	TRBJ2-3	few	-	CASSTPRAEGSRDTQYF	TGTGCCAGCAGCACACCGAGGGCGGAGGGCTCTAGAGATACGCAGTATTTT
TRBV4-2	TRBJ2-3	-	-	CASSLNSRTDTQYF	TGCGCCAGCAGCCTAAATAGTAGAACAGATACGCAGTATTTT
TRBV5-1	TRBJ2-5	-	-	CASSPYQETQYF	TGCGCCAGCAGCCCGTACCAAGAGACCCAGTACTTC
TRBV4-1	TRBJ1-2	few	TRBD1	CASSYTGQGKGYTF	TGCGCCAGCAGCTATACCGGACAGGGGAAGGGCTACACCTTC
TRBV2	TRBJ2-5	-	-	CASSEIGTQYF	TGTGCCAGCAGTGAAATTGGGACCCAGTACTTC
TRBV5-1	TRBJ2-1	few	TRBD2	CASSGGAGESYNEQFF	TGCGCCAGCAGCGGGGGAGCGGGAGAGTCCTACAATGAGCAGTTCTTC
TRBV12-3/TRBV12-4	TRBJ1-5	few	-	CASSLIGGRGNQPQHF	TGTGCCAGCAGTTTGATCGGGGGCAGGGGCAATCAGCCCCAGCATTTT
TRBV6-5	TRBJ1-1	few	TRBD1	CASIKQGASGAFF	TGTGCCAGCATTAAACAGGGGGCTTCGGGAGCTTTCTTT
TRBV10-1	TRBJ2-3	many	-	CASSDKTESGTQYF	TGCGCCAGCAGTGATAAGACAGAATCGGGTACGCAGTATTTT
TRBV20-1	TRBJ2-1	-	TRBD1	CSARPPKGQGANEQFF	TGCAGTGCTAGACCCCCAAAGGGACAGGGGGCCAATGAGCAGTTCTTC
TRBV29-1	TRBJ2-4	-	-	CSVAGGNIQYF	TGCAGCGTTGCTGGCGGAAACATTCAGTACTTC
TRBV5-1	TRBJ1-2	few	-	CASSLYGNYGYTF	TGCGCCAGCAGCTTGTACGGGAACTATGGCTACACCTTC